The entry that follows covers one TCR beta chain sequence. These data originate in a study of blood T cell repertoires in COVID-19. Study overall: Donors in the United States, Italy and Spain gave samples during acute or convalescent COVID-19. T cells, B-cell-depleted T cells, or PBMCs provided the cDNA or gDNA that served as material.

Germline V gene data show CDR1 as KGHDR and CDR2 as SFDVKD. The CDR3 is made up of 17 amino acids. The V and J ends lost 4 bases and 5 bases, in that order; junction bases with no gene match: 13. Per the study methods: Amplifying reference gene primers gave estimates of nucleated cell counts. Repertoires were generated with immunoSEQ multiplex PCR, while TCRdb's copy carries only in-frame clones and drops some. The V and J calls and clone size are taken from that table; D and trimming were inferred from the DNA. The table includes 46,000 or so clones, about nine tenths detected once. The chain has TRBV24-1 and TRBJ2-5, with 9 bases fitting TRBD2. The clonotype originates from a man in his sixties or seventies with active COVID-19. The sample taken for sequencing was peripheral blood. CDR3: CATSDPGWREGHETQYF. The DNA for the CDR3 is TGTGCCACCAGTGACCCTGGGTGGCGGGAGGGCCACGAGACCCAGTACTTC.